The rows below give T cell receptor beta chains drawn from one sample of a study of blood T cell repertoires in COVID-19. Profiling relied on immunoSEQ multiplex PCR, and the TCRdb table lists in-frame clones only, not all of them. The data show just under 45,000 clones, with roughly 89% seen just once and about 4% held by the top ten. Input material: peripheral blood. The receptors shown here come from a man aged 35 to 55 with COVID-19, enrolled during active disease. Each CDR3 is given with its conserved first and last residue. The D gene is left open where the match is weak. Size tells how often a clone was seen (once, few, many) or the class of an expanded clone, and some rows leave it out.

d_gene	v_gene	abundance	j_gene	CDR3nt	CDR3aa
TRBD1	TRBV28	NA	TRBJ1-1	TGTGCCAGCAGTTTTACAGGGGGCAACACTGAAGCTTTCTTT	CASSFTGGNTEAFF
NA	TRBV5-1	NA	TRBJ1-1	TGCGCCAGCAGCTTGTCCGGGACTTGGGACACTGAAGCTTTCTTT	CASSLSGTWDTEAFF
TRBD1	TRBV28	NA	TRBJ1-2	TGTGCCAGCAGTGCGCTGGGACAGCGATTCTATGGCTACACCTTC	CASSALGQRFYGYTF
NA	TRBV7-9	NA	TRBJ1-1	TGTGCCAGCAGCTTAGCGCTAGGAGTAAACACTGAAGCTTTCTTT	CASSLALGVNTEAFF
TRBD2	TRBV19	NA	TRBJ2-7	TGTGCCAGTAGTATAGACCTCCTAGCGGGAGTAGGCGAGCAGTACTTC	CASSIDLLAGVGEQYF
NA	TRBV27	NA	TRBJ1-1	TGTGCCAGCAGTTTGGGGAGGAACACTGAAGCTTTCTTT	CASSLGRNTEAFF
TRBD2	TRBV7-3	once	TRBJ2-7	TGTGCCAGCAGCCCCGGACTAGGATTACAGTACGAGCAGTACTTC	CASSPGLGLQYEQYF
TRBD1	TRBV19	NA	TRBJ1-6	TGTGCCAGTAGTAGGGACAGGGCTAATTCACCCCTCCACTTT	CASSRDRANSPLHF
NA	TRBV5-1	NA	TRBJ2-2	TGCGCCAGCAGCTTAGATTCGGGTTTCGCGAACACCGGGGAGCTGTTTTTT	CASSLDSGFANTGELFF
TRBD2	TRBV5-1	once	TRBJ2-1	TGCGCCAGCCGACGACTAGCGGGACTGATTGAGCAGTTCTTC	CASRRLAGLIEQFF
NA	TRBV6-5	few	TRBJ1-2	TGTGCCAGCAGCGGACTTTCCTATGGCTACACCTTC	CASSGLSYGYTF
TRBD1	TRBV28	once	TRBJ1-4	TGTGCCAGCAGTCCGGCCGGGACAGGACCCGAAAAACTGTTTTTT	CASSPAGTGPEKLFF
NA	TRBV30	NA	TRBJ2-5	TGTGCCTGGGCGAATCAGTGGTCCCAAGAGACCCAGTACTTC	CAWANQWSQETQYF
TRBD1	TRBV18	NA	TRBJ1-1	TGTGCCAGCTCACCAAGGGGGCCGAACACTGAAGCTTTCTTT	CASSPRGPNTEAFF
NA	TRBV19	NA	TRBJ1-5	TGTGCCAGTAGTATTTTTCTTCAGGGAAATCAGCCCCAGCATTTT	CASSIFLQGNQPQHF
TRBD2	TRBV3-1/TRBV3-2	NA	TRBJ2-7	TGTGCCAGCAGCCAGGGAACTAGCGGGAGGGTCTACGAGCAGTACTTC	CASSQGTSGRVYEQYF
TRBD2	TRBV11-3	NA	TRBJ2-3	TGTGCCAGCAGCCAAGGACTAGCGGGAGGCAAAGATACGCAGTATTTT	CASSQGLAGGKDTQYF
TRBD2	TRBV7-2	NA	TRBJ2-1	TGTGCCAGCAGCGCTAGCGGGGGCTCCTCCTACAATGAGCAGTTCTTC	CASSASGGSSYNEQFF
TRBD2	TRBV27	NA	TRBJ2-3	TGTGCCAGCAGCCGACAGCGGACTAGCAGCACAGATACGCAGTATTTT	CASSRQRTSSTDTQYF
TRBD1	TRBV5-1	NA	TRBJ2-7	TGCGCCAGCAGCCCCGGTGGGACAGGGTCCTACGAGCAGTACTTC	CASSPGGTGSYEQYF
TRBD1	TRBV19	NA	TRBJ2-2	TGTGCCAGTAGTATTAAAGGACAGGGGGCCGGCGGGGAGCTGTTTTTT	CASSIKGQGAGGELFF
TRBD1	TRBV28	NA	TRBJ1-2	TGTGCCAGCAGTGACAGGGCTGGAGGCTACACCTTC	CASSDRAGGYTF
NA	TRBV25-1	NA	TRBJ2-7	TGTGCCAGCAGTGGTTTTGCTGGAGGGGAGCAGTACTTC	CASSGFAGGEQYF
NA	TRBV6-5	NA	TRBJ2-7	TGTGCCAGCAGTTCCTCCGGGACACGGAACTACGAGCAGTACTTC	CASSSSGTRNYEQYF
NA	TRBV2	NA	TRBJ1-1	TGTGCCAGCAGTGAAGCGCCGGGGGTGGGGACTGAAGCTTTCTTT	CASSEAPGVGTEAFF
NA	TRBV28	NA	TRBJ1-1	TGTGCCAGCAGTTCCAGGTACACTGAAGCTTTCTTT	CASSSRYTEAFF